A selection of T cell receptor beta chains follows, all from one sample in a study of blood T cell repertoires in COVID-19. The repertoire was sequenced with immunoSEQ multiplex PCR; TCRdb's copy has only in-frame clones and lacks some. Of approximately 240,000 clones in the sample, around nine tenths were seen once. Sequencing input: peripheral blood. The source of these receptors is a woman in her thirties or forties who had recovered from COVID-19. Each CDR3 is given with its conserved first and last residue. Each record gives: V gene, D gene, J gene, CDR3 protein, CDR3 DNA. The D gene is left open where the match is weak.

V: TRBV5-6
D: -
J: TRBJ1-3
CDR3: CASSLGGGRVSGNTIYF
DNA: TGTGCCAGCAGCTTGGGGGGGGGCCGGGTGTCTGGAAACACCATATATTTT

V: TRBV7-2
D: TRBD1
J: TRBJ1-2
CDR3: CASSLADRGFGGYTF
DNA: TGTGCCAGCAGCTTAGCTGACAGGGGGTTCGGGGGCTACACCTTC

V: TRBV6-2/TRBV6-3
D: -
J: TRBJ2-7
CDR3: CASSSRPEGAGQYF
DNA: TGTGCCAGCAGTTCACGGCCCGAGGGAGCGGGGCAGTACTTC

V: TRBV2
D: -
J: TRBJ1-2
CDR3: CASSYPTVFDYGYTF
DNA: TGTGCCAGCAGTTACCCTACAGTTTTCGACTATGGCTACACCTTC

V: TRBV7-6
D: TRBD1
J: TRBJ2-7
CDR3: CASSPLQGGEQYF
DNA: TGTGCCAGCAGCCCCTTACAGGGGGGCGAGCAGTACTTC

V: TRBV19
D: -
J: TRBJ2-5
CDR3: CASSSRDQETQYF
DNA: TGTGCCAGTAGTAGCAGGGATCAAGAGACCCAGTACTTC

V: TRBV2
D: TRBD1
J: TRBJ1-5
CDR3: CASVVDRATRQPQHF
DNA: TGTGCCAGCGTTGTCGACAGGGCGACCAGGCAGCCCCAGCATTTT

V: TRBV6-6
D: -
J: TRBJ2-7
CDR3: CASSTNQQGEQYF
DNA: TGTGCCAGCAGCACCAATCAACAGGGAGAGCAGTACTTC

V: TRBV6-2/TRBV6-3
D: -
J: TRBJ2-7
CDR3: CASSTSYEQYF
DNA: TGTGCCAGCAGTACATCCTACGAGCAGTACTTC

V: TRBV7-2
D: TRBD2
J: TRBJ2-7
CDR3: CASSLGGSSNEQYF
DNA: TGTGCCAGCAGCTTAGGCGGGAGTAGCAACGAGCAGTACTTC

V: TRBV6-5
D: -
J: TRBJ1-4
CDR3: CASSYGRGGEKLFF
DNA: TGTGCCAGCAGTTACGGGAGGGGTGGTGAAAAACTGTTTTTT

V: TRBV5-1
D: -
J: TRBJ1-2
CDR3: CASSLRQGNIYGYTF
DNA: TGCGCCAGCAGCTTGAGGCAGGGAAACATCTATGGCTACACCTTC

V: TRBV19
D: -
J: TRBJ2-5
CDR3: CASSTRLVFETQYF
DNA: TGTGCCAGTAGTACCCGACTAGTCTTCGAGACCCAGTACTTC

V: TRBV10-3
D: TRBD1
J: TRBJ1-2
CDR3: CATGASGTGEGGYTF
DNA: TGTGCCACCGGAGCTTCCGGGACAGGGGAGGGTGGCTACACCTTC

V: TRBV4-2
D: TRBD1
J: TRBJ1-5
CDR3: CASSQEDRVANQPQHF
DNA: TGTGCCAGCAGCCAAGAAGACAGGGTGGCCAATCAGCCCCAGCATTTT

V: TRBV24-1
D: TRBD2
J: TRBJ2-5
CDR3: CATSEPGTSGKETQYF
DNA: TGTGCCACCAGTGAACCCGGGACTAGCGGGAAAGAGACCCAGTACTTC

V: TRBV3-1/TRBV3-2
D: -
J: TRBJ1-2
CDR3: CASSQDLAASNYGYTF
DNA: TGTGCCAGCAGCCAAGACCTGGCAGCGAGTAACTATGGCTACACCTTC

V: TRBV7-9
D: TRBD2
J: TRBJ2-7
CDR3: CASSLSSSGGSEQYF
DNA: TGTGCCAGCAGCTTAAGTTCTAGCGGGGGCTCTGAGCAGTACTTC

V: TRBV3-1/TRBV3-2
D: -
J: TRBJ2-7
CDR3: CASSPPSRGAYEQYF
DNA: TGTGCCAGCAGCCCCCCCTCCAGGGGGGCCTACGAGCAGTACTTC

V: TRBV6-4
D: TRBD2
J: TRBJ2-1
CDR3: CASSGGLAPRSYNEQFF
DNA: TGTGCCAGCAGTGGGGGACTAGCTCCTCGCTCCTACAATGAGCAGTTCTTC

V: TRBV30
D: -
J: TRBJ2-5
CDR3: CAWKPRYYRETQYF
DNA: TGTGCCTGGAAGCCGAGGTACTATCGGGAGACCCAGTACTTC

V: TRBV5-1
D: -
J: TRBJ1-4
CDR3: CASTLQGTNEKLFF
DNA: TGCGCCAGCACCTTACAGGGAACTAATGAAAAACTGTTTTTT

V: TRBV27
D: TRBD2
J: TRBJ2-1
CDR3: CASSTRRTSLIPVRNEQFF
DNA: TGTGCCAGCAGTACCCGCAGGACTAGCCTTATACCCGTCCGCAATGAGCAGTTCTTC

V: TRBV7-6
D: TRBD1
J: TRBJ1-6
CDR3: CASSLVATGGPLHF
DNA: TGTGCCAGCAGCTTAGTCGCGACAGGGGGTCCCCTCCACTTT

V: TRBV2
D: -
J: TRBJ1-2
CDR3: CASSEAGSGYTF
DNA: TGTGCCAGCAGTGAGGCAGGGTCAGGCTACACCTTC

V: TRBV24-1
D: TRBD2
J: TRBJ2-7
CDR3: CATSEATTSGRNEQYF
DNA: TGTGCCACCAGTGAGGCCACCACTAGCGGGAGAAACGAGCAGTACTTC

V: TRBV18
D: -
J: TRBJ1-1
CDR3: CASSPPAARMNTEAFF
DNA: TGTGCCAGCTCACCGCCGGCAGCTAGAATGAACACTGAAGCTTTCTTT

V: TRBV4-1
D: -
J: TRBJ2-7
CDR3: CASSPTPLGGAAYEQYF
DNA: TGCGCCAGCAGCCCCACCCCCCTCGGCGGGGCCGCCTACGAGCAGTACTTC

V: TRBV28
D: -
J: TRBJ1-4
CDR3: CASSFWGEGGKLFF
DNA: TGTGCCAGCAGTTTTTGGGGGGAGGGAGGGAAACTGTTTTTT

V: TRBV4-1
D: -
J: TRBJ1-2
CDR3: CASSQDSYYGYTF
DNA: TGCGCCAGCAGCCAAGATAGTTACTATGGCTACACCTTC

V: TRBV15
D: -
J: TRBJ2-2
CDR3: CATSRDYRAGELFF
DNA: TGTGCCACCAGCAGAGATTATCGGGCCGGGGAGCTGTTTTTT

V: TRBV6-2/TRBV6-3
D: -
J: TRBJ2-6
CDR3: CASSYPALGAAGANVLTF
DNA: TGTGCCAGCAGTTACCCCGCTTTGGGGGCGGCTGGGGCCAACGTCCTGACTTTC

V: TRBV19
D: TRBD2
J: TRBJ2-1
CDR3: CASSILISGRALEQFF
DNA: TGTGCCAGTAGTATTCTAATCAGCGGGAGGGCCCTTGAGCAGTTCTTC

V: TRBV5-1
D: TRBD1
J: TRBJ1-2
CDR3: CASIGPGQNYGYTF
DNA: TGCGCCAGCATCGGACCGGGACAGAACTATGGCTACACCTTC

V: TRBV19
D: -
J: TRBJ1-1
CDR3: CASRTRAGLSDTEAFF
DNA: TGTGCCAGTAGGACCCGGGCAGGGCTCTCAGACACTGAAGCTTTCTTT

V: TRBV5-4
D: -
J: TRBJ2-5
CDR3: CASSPTPISRETQYF
DNA: TGTGCCAGCAGCCCCACTCCTATATCCCGGGAGACCCAGTACTTC

V: TRBV19
D: -
J: TRBJ1-5
CDR3: CASSPGHSLVSNQPQHF
DNA: TGTGCCAGTAGTCCGGGACATTCACTAGTTAGCAATCAGCCCCAGCATTTT